Listed below are T cell receptor beta chains from one sample, sequenced in a study of T cell repertoires in cytomegalovirus infection. Their specific antigens are unknown. TCRdb recomputed calls from the reads with MiXCR, one row per CDR3 protein. In the table there are over 250,000 distinct CDR3 sequences, approximately 22% of which are singletons. Sample: cultured PBMCs, taken from culture after CMV antigen stimulation. All receptors derive from a human donor in good health (CMV status not recorded). Some clones in this sample may be carry-over from other donors' samples. CDR3s include the opening cysteine and the closing phenylalanine or tryptophan. A D gene is named only where the DNA matches it firmly. The listing skips clone size in some rows; elsewhere it reads once, few, many or a size class.

TRBJ1-1 TRBV11-3 - - TGTGCCAGCAGCTCCCCCCGGGCCCAAGACACTGAAGCTTTCTTT CASSSPRAQDTEAFF
TRBJ1-5 TRBV19 many TRBD1 TGTGCCAGTAGTATCGGCAGGGGGGGGTTTTATAGCAATCAGCCCCAGCATTTT CASSIGRGGFYSNQPQHF
TRBJ1-3 TRBV7-9 - - TGTGCCAGCAGCTTAGCGGGACCTGGAAACACCATATATTTT CASSLAGPGNTIYF
TRBJ1-5 TRBV29-1 - - TGCAGCGTTGTTGGGGGGCCGCTTCAGCCCCAGCATTTT CSVVGGPLQPQHF
TRBJ2-5 TRBV28 few TRBD1 TGTGCCAGCAGGGACAGGGTCCCAGAGACCCAGTACTTC CASRDRVPETQYF
TRBJ1-6 TRBV20-1 - - TGCAGTGCTAGGTTAATTGGTGGGGAACCGGGTTCACCCCTCCACTTT CSARLIGGEPGSPLHF
TRBJ1-2 TRBV7-9 many - TGTGCCAGCAGCTTATCCGGGCGTACCCTCGCCTATGGCTACACCTTC CASSLSGRTLAYGYTF
TRBJ2-1 TRBV7-2 few TRBD2 TGTGCCAGCAGCTTAGCCGGGACTAGCGGGGGCAGCTCCTACAATGAGCAGTTCTTC CASSLAGTSGGSSYNEQFF
TRBJ1-1 TRBV12-3/TRBV12-4 many - TGTGCCAGCAGTGCCTTTGCTGAAGCTTTCTTT CASSAFAEAFF
TRBJ2-7 TRBV6-1 - TRBD2 TGTGCCAGCAGTTTCTTGACTAGCGGGCACCCCCCCTACGAGCAGTACTTC CASSFLTSGHPPYEQYF